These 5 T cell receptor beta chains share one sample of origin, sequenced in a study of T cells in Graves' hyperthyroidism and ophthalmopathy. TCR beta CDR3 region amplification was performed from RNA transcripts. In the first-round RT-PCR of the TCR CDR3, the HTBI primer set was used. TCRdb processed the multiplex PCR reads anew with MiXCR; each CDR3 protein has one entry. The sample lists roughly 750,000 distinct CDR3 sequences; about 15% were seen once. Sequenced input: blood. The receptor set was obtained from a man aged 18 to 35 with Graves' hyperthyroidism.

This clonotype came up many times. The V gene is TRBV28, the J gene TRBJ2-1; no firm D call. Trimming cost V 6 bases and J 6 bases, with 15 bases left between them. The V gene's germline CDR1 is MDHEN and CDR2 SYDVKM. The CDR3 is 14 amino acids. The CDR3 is CASSLTDEFNEQFF. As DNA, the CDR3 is TGTGCCAGCAGCCTGACCGACGAGTTCAATGAGCAGTTCTTC.

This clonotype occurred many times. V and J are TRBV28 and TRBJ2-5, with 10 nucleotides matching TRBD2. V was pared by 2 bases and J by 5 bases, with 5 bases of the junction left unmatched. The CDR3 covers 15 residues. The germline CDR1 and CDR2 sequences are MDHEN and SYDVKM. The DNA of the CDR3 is TGTGCCAGCAGTTTACCCTCGGGACTAGCGGAGACCCAGTACTTC. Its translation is CASSLPSGLAETQYF.

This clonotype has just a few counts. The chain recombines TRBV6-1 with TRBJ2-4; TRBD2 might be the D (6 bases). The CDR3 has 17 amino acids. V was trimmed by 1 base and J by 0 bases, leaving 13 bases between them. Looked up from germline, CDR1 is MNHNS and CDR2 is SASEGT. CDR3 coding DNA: TGTGCCAGCAGTGAAGAAGGTAGCGGAATAGCCAAAAACATTCAGTACTTC. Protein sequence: CASSEEGSGIAKNIQYF.

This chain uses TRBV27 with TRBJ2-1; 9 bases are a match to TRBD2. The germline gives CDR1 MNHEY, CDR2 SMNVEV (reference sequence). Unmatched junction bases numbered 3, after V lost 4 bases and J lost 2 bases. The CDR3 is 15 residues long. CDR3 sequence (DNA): TGTGCCAGCAGTTCAGGACTAGCGCCCTACAATGAGCAGTTCTTC. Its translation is CASSSGLAPYNEQFF.

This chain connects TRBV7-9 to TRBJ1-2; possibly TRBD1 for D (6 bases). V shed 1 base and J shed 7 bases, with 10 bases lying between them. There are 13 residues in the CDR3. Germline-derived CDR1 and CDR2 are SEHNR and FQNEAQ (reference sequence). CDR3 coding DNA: TGTGCCAGCAGCTTAGATCAGGGGACTGGCTACACCTTC. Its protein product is CASSLDQGTGYTF.